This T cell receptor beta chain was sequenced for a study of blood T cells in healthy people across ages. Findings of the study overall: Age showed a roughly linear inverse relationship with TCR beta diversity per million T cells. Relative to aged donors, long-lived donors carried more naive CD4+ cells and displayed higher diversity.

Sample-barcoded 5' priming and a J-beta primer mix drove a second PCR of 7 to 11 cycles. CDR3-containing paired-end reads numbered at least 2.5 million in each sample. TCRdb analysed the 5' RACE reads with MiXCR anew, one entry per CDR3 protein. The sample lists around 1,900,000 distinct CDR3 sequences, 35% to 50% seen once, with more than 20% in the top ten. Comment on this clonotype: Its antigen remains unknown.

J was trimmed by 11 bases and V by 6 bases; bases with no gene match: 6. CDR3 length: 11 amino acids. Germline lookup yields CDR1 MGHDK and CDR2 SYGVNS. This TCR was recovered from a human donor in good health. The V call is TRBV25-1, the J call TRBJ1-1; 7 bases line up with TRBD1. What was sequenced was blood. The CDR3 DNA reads TGTGCCAGCAGCCACAGGGGTTGGGCTTTCTTT. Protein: CASSHRGWAFF.